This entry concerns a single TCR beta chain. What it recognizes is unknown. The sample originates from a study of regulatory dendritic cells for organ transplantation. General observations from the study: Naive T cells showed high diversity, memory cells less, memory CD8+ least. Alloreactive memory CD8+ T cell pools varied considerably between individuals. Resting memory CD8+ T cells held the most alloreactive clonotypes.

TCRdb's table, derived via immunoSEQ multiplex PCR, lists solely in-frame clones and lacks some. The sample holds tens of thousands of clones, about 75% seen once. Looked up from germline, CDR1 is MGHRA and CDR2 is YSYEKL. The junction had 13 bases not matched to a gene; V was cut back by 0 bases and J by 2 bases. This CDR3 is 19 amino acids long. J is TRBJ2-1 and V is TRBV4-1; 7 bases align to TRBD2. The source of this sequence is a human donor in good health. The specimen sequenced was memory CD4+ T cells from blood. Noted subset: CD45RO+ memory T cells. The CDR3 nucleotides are TGCGCCAGCAGCCAAGATGGGGGGGACCCGGGAGCTGCCTACAATGAGCAGTTCTTC. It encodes CASSQDGGDPGAAYNEQFF.